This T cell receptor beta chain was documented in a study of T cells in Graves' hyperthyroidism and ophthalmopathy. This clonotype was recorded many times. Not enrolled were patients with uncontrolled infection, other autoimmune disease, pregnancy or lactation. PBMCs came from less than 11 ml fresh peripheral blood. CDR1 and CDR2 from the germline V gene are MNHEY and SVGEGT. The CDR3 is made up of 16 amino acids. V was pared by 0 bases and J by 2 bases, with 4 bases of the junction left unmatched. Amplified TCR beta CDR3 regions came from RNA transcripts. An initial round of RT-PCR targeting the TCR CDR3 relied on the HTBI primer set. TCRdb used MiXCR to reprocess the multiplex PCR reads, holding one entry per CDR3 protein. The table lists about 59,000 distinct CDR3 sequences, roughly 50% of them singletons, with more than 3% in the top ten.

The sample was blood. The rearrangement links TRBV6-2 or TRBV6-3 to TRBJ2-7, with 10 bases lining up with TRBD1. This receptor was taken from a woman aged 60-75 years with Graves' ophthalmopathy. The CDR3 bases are TGTGCCAGCAGTTACTCAGGACAGGGGGGCCCCTACGAGCAGTACTTC. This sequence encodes CASSYSGQGGPYEQYF.